One sample yielded the 8 T cell receptor beta chains listed below, sequenced in a study of T cell responses to AZD1222 COVID-19 vaccine. Measured with immunoSEQ multiplex PCR; TCRdb has only the in-frame clones, and not every one. The repertoire consists of about 81,000 clones, with approximately 90% occurring once and the leading ten covering less than 6%. The specimen comprised peripheral blood, sampled 28 days after the second AZD1222 dose. All receptors derive from an adult who received the AZD1222 COVID-19 vaccine.

V and J are TRBV7-6 and TRBJ1-4, with unresolved D. This CDR3 has 11 residues. The germline V gene has CDR1 SGHVS and CDR2 FNYEAQ. Trimming cost V 4 bases and J 12 bases, with 9 bases left between them. DNA of the CDR3: TGTGCCAGCAGCTGGAGGACGGAACTGTTTTTT. This gives the protein CASSWRTELFF.

The chain carries TRBV19 and TRBJ1-1; tentatively, D is TRBD1 (6 bases). V was pared by 3 bases and J by 9 bases, with 20 bases between. This CDR3 region has 15 residues. The germline gives CDR1 LNHDA, CDR2 SQIVND (reference sequence). CDR3 sequence: CASSMSAVFGGQAFF. In nucleotides, the CDR3 is TGTGCCAGTAGTATGAGTGCCGTATTCGGGGGGCAAGCTTTCTTT. Combining the CDR3 with reference TRBV19 and TRBJ1-1 gives the whole variable domain DGGITQSPKYLFRKEGQNVTLSCEQNLNHDAMYWYRQDPGQGLRLIYYSQIVNDFQKGDIAEGYSVSREKKESFPLTVTSAQKNPTAFYLCASSMSAVFGGQAFFGQGTRLTVV.

The chain uses TRBV27 and TRBJ1-5; unclear D gene. This CDR3 spans 15 amino acids. V was clipped by 4 bases and J by 4 bases, with 14 bases between them. Germline loops: CDR1 MNHEY, CDR2 SMNVEV (reference sequence). CDR3 loop: CASSSLGPRNQPQHF. DNA of the CDR3: TGTGCCAGCAGTTCCCTTGGGCCCCGAAATCAGCCCCAGCATTTT.

The V and J genes are TRBV3-1 (or the pseudogene TRBV3-2) and TRBJ1-5; D is uncertain. The V gene's germline CDR1 is LGHDT and CDR2 YNNKEL (reference sequence). Trimming left V 1 base short and J 10 bases short, with 8 bases between. The CDR3 consists of 12 residues. CDR3 loop: CASSQVQLPQHF. The CDR3 DNA sequence: TGTGCCAGCAGCCAAGTACAGCTCCCCCAGCATTTT.

In DNA, the CDR3 is TGTGCCAGCAGTTTATGGGACGACAATGAGCAGTTCTTC. Protein product: CASSLWDDNEQFF. The chain links TRBV6-5 to TRBJ2-1; possibly TRBD1 or TRBD2 for D (5 bases each). This CDR3 comprises 13 residues. Germline V lookup: CDR1 MNHEY, CDR2 SVGAGI. V gave up 4 bases and J gave up 5 bases, with 9 bases separating them.

The V gene is TRBV10-3, the J gene TRBJ2-2; 14 nucleotides line up with TRBD2. Looked up from germline, CDR1 is ENHRY and CDR2 is SYGVKD. V lost 10 bases, J lost 1 base, and 8 bases stayed unmatched. CDR3 length: 17 amino acids. CDR3: CATFGTSGGRNTGELFF. DNA of the CDR3: TGTGCCACTTTCGGGACTAGCGGGGGTCGGAACACCGGGGAGCTGTTTTTT.

The chain combines TRBV30 with TRBJ1-5, with D hard to call. Per germline, CDR1 GTSNPN and CDR2 SVGIG (reference sequence). V lost 2 bases and J 0 bases, leaving 17 bases between the germline ends. This CDR3 has 17 amino acids. The CDR3: CAWSQDPPHYSNQPQHF. In nucleotides, the CDR3 is TGTGCCTGGAGTCAGGACCCACCTCACTATAGCAATCAGCCCCAGCATTTT.

CDR3 in amino acids: CASRAPGGKGTEAFF. CDR3 in DNA: TGTGCCAGCAGAGCCCCCGGGGGCAAGGGCACTGAAGCTTTCTTT. V is TRBV28 and J is TRBJ1-1; D is possibly TRBD1 (6 bases). Trimming took off 6 bases at V and 4 bases at J, with 18 bases between the two ends. CDR3 length: 15 residues. From germline, CDR1 is MDHEN and CDR2 SYDVKM.